This T cell receptor beta chain comes out of a study of graft-versus-host responses after intestinal transplantation. Study in general: Recipients received multivisceral, liver-intestinal, or isolated intestinal transplants. Recipients were all induced with anti-thymocyte globulin, then given tacrolimus and steroids for 3 to 4 years. Study-wide points: Circulating GvH clones peaking coincided with falling HvG clones soon after transplant. GvH clones turned up in recipient marrow; some had shown up first in ileum or blood.

The data were produced by immunoSEQ multiplex PCR, yet TCRdb's version contains in-frame clones alone and is incomplete. This table has 25,000 or so clones, roughly 90% appearing once. Germline loops: CDR1 MNHEY, CDR2 SVGAGI. Losses at the gene ends were 2 bases for V and 1 base for J; bases not matched to a gene: 2. The CDR3 contains 15 residues. For this clone: The antigen is unknown.

This sequence was found in a human patient who received an intestinal transplant, so some T cells may come from the graft donor. The sequencing here drew on PBMCs, taken around 40 days after intestinal transplant. The chain uses TRBV6-5 and TRBJ1-2, with 9 bases fitting TRBD1. CDR3 in DNA: TGTGCCAGCAGTTACACAGGGGGCCATAACTATGGCTACACCTTC. It translates to CASSYTGGHNYGYTF.